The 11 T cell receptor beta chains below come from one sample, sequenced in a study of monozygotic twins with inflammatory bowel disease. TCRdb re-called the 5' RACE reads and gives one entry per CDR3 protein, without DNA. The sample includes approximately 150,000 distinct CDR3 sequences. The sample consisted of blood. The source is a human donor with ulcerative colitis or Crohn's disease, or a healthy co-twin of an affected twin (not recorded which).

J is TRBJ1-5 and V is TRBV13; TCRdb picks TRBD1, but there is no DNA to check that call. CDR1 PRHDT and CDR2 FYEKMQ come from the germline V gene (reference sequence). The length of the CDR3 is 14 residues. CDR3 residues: CASSNGQGAQPQHF.

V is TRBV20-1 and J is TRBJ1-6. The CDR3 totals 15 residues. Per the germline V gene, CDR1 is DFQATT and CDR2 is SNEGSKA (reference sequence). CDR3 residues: CSAKTRGGYNSPLHF.

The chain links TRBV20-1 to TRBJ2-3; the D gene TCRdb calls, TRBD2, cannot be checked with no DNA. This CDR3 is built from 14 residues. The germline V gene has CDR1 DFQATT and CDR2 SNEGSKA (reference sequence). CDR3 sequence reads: CSARRREGEDTQYF.

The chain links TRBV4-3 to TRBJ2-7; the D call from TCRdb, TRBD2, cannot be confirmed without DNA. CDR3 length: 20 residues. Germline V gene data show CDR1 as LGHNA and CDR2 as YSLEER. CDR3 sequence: CASSLIPREASTKTPHEQYF.

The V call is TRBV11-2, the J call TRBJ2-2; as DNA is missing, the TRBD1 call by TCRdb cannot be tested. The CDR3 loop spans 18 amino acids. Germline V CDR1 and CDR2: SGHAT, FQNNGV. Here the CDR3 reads CASSPPGAFPDGSGELFF.

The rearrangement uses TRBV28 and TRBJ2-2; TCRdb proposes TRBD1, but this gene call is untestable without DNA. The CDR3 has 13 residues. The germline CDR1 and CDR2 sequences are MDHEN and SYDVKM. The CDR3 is CAGQGAQTGELFF.

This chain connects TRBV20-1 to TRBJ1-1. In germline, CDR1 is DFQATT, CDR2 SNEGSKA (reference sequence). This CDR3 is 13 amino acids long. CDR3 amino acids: CSARDRRATEAFF.

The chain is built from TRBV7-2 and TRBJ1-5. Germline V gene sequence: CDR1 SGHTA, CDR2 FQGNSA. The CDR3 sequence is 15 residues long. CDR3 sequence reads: CASSNREGPNQPQHF.

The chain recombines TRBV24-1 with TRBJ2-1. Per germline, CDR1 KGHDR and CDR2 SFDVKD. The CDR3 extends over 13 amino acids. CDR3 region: CATRASSYNEQFF.

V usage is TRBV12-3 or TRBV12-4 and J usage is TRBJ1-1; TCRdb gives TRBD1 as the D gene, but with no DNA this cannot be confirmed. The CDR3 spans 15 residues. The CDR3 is CASSFWGRGNTEAFF.

Here the CDR3 reads CASSPRTGLNEKLFF. This sequence joins TRBV18 and TRBJ1-4; the TCRdb call, TRBD1, lacks DNA for checking. This CDR3 contains 15 residues. CDR1 is KGHSH and CDR2 is LQKENI in the germline V gene.